Only a few counts were recorded for the clone carrying this T cell receptor beta chain. The antigen is not known. This sample was included in a study of cytomegalovirus exposure and HLA in healthy donors. The PCR made use of 60 Vbeta and 13 Jbeta primers. Data came from immunoSEQ multiplex PCR; TCRdb stores just in-frame clones and leaves some out. Of about 160,000 clones listed, over 80% are singletons. Study-level findings and limits: HLA restriction was apparent for most CMV-associated TCR beta chains in a later analysis.

V shed 4 bases and J shed 3 bases, with 15 bases lying between them. Per the germline V gene, CDR1 is MGHRA and CDR2 is YSYEKL. The CDR3 has 15 residues. The receptor was isolated from a boy aged 2-15 years in good health and CMV-seronegative. The gene calls are TRBV4-1 and TRBJ1-2, with D possibly matching TRBD1 (6 bases). Sequences were obtained from PBMCs. The CDR3 DNA reads as TGCGCCAGCAGCCTAGAACAGGGTCCTGACTATGGCTACACCTTC. It is translated as CASSLEQGPDYGYTF.